The next 9 T cell receptor beta chains were all read from a single sample in a study of T cells after yellow fever vaccination (dated by TCRdb to the late 2010s). The method was 5' RACE. Sequencing used an Illumina NovaSeq 6000. The public sequencing data were trimmed at Q25 with fastp and processed into clonotypes with MiXCR by TCRdb, which kept only in-frame beta chains. Each entry merges the rows of one CDR3 protein and shows their most common DNA and genes. This sample has fewer than 350,000 distinct CDR3 sequences in its table, and over 3.5% of those were observed once. The leading ten clones occupy just under 20% of the sample. In light of the paper, this sample's treatment or condition label describes: live attenuated yellow fever vaccine strain. This material consisted of PBMCs, taken 15 days after the yellow fever booster vaccination. These receptors were collected from a man aged 18 to 30 who received the YFV17D yellow fever vaccine.

This clonotype was observed a few times. The genes are TRBV5-1 and TRBJ2-7, with D possibly matching TRBD1 (6 bases). CDR3 length equals 13 residues. CDR1 is SGHRS and CDR2 is YFSETQ in the germline V gene. Trimming removed 4 bases at V and 4 bases at J, with 12 bases between. CDR3 protein: CASSPQGTYEQYV. Written as DNA, the CDR3 is TGCGCCAGCAGCCCACAGGGAACTTACGAGCAGTACGTC.

This clonotype showed up just a few times. The rearrangement joins TRBV7-2 to TRBJ2-1; D is uncertain. The CDR3 is 11 residues long. Germline assignment: CDR1 SGHTA and CDR2 FQGNSA. V was trimmed by 1 base and J by 12 bases, leaving 7 bases between them. CDR3 in DNA: TGTGCCAGCAGCTTAGGGCCTAGGCAGTTCTTC. This sequence encodes CASSLGPRQFF.

The rearrangement uses TRBV20-1 and TRBJ2-3, with TRBD1 identical over 10 bases. The V gene end was trimmed by 6 bases and the J gene end by 2 bases; junction bases not matched to a gene: 11. The V gene's germline CDR1 is DFQATT and CDR2 SNEGSKA (reference sequence). CDR3 length: 16 residues. The CDR3 here is CSALKSTGGFTDTQYF. CDR3 DNA sequence: TGCAGTGCCCTAAAGTCGACAGGGGGCTTCACAGATACGCAGTATTTT.

This chain connects TRBV5-6 to TRBJ2-3; 14 positions agree with TRBD2. This CDR3 contains 18 residues. V was clipped by 0 bases and J by 3 bases; unmatched bases: 6. CDR1 SGHDT and CDR2 YYEEEE come from the germline V gene. CDR3 nucleotides: TGTGCCAGCAGCTTGGGACTAGCGGGGGGGCTTGGGACAGATACGCAGTATTTT. Its protein product is CASSLGLAGGLGTDTQYF.

Turning to this clonotype: A single base separates this from a much larger clone, so it may be a read error. V is TRBV5-1 and J is TRBJ2-1; D is perhaps TRBD1 (6 bases). CDR3 length: 16 residues. Germline assignment: CDR1 SGHRS and CDR2 YFSETQ. CDR3 DNA sequence: TGCGCCAGCAGCATACAGGGATCTCTCCGCCCGAATGGGCAGTTCTTC. Translating gives CASSIQGSLRPNGQFF.

This clonotype has only a few counts. This chain uses TRBV4-3 with TRBJ2-5, with 8 nucleotides matching TRBD2. The CDR3 covers 16 residues. The germline V gene has CDR1 LGHNA and CDR2 YSLEER. J was trimmed by 4 bases and V by 1 base; bases with no gene match: 8. The CDR3 DNA is TGCGCCAGCAGCCAAGGGCGCGGGGGGATTTTAGAGACCCAGTACTTC. Its translation is CASSQGRGGILETQYF.

This clonotype came up many times. V gene TRBV18 combines with J gene TRBJ1-1; tentative D call: TRBD1 (6 bases). There are 16 residues in the CDR3. V was pared by 3 bases and J by 1 base, with 15 bases between. In germline, CDR1 is KGHSH, CDR2 LQKENI. CDR3 sequence reads: CASSPGRDIANTEAFF. Written as DNA, the CDR3 is TGTGCCAGCTCACCCGGAAGGGACATCGCGAACACTGAAGCTTTCTTT.

This clonotype was seen a handful of times. This rearrangement joins TRBV27 to TRBJ1-1; D remains ambiguous. This CDR3 is built from 13 residues. Trimming pared 2 bases from V and 7 bases from J, leaving 11 bases between. Looked up from germline, CDR1 is MNHEY and CDR2 is SMNVEV (reference sequence). As DNA, the CDR3 is TGTGCCAGCAGTTTAAGTTTACAACATGAAGCTTTCTTT. Amino acids: CASSLSLQHEAFF.

This clonotype has at least ten counts. The chain employs TRBV4-1 and TRBJ2-3; D is unresolved. Germline lookup yields CDR1 MGHRA and CDR2 YSYEKL. The CDR3 is 11 residues long. Trimming pared 1 base from V and 4 bases from J, leaving 0 bases between. CDR3 sequence (DNA): TGCGCCAGCAGCCAAGCAGATACGCAGTATTTT. It codes for CASSQADTQYF.